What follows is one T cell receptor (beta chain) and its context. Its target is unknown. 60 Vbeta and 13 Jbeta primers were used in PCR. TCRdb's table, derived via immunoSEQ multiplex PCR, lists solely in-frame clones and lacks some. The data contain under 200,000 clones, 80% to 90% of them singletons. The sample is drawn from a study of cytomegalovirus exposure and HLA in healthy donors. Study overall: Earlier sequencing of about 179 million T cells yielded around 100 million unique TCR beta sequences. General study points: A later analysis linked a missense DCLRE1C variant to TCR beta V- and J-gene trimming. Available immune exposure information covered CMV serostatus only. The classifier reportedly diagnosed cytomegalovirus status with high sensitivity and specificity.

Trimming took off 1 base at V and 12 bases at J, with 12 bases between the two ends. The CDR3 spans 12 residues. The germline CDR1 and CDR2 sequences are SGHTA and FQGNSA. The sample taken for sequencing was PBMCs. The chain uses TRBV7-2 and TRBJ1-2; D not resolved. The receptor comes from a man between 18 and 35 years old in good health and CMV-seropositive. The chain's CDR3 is CASSLDGVEDTF. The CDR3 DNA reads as TGTGCCAGCAGCTTAGATGGGGTGGAGGACACCTTC.